This T cell receptor (beta chain) was recovered during a study of CD8 T cells in ankylosing spondylitis. Study-wide points: It was reported that disease-linked clones were significantly enriched in matched ankylosing spondylitis synovial fluid. Made up of fewer than 10 highly homologous variants, a TCR beta motif appeared characteristic of ankylosing spondylitis blood. Certain motif variants had earlier appeared in reactive arthritis synovial fluid and blood.

Trimming removed 0 bases from V and 9 bases from J; junction bases left unmatched: 18. This CDR3 spans 19 amino acids. From germline, CDR1 is ENHRY and CDR2 SYGVKD. Making the TCR beta libraries involved quantitative 5'-RACE with molecular barcodes. TCRdb analysed the 5' RACE reads with MiXCR anew, one entry per CDR3 protein. The table includes over 130,000 distinct CDR3 sequences, approximately 48% detected once. This clonotype has just a few counts. Its matching antigen is unknown. The receptor's source is a male donor with ankylosing spondylitis. This chain connects TRBV10-3 to TRBJ2-1, with TRBD2 matching 9 bases. The sequenced material came from synovial fluid, either unsorted or a sorted T cell fraction (not recorded which). Here the CDR3 DNA reads TGTGCCATCAGTGAGTCTTATACTTATCGGGCTAGCGGGATTCGTGAGCAGTTCTTC. Translation: CAISESYTYRASGIREQFF.